The rows below give T cell receptor beta chains drawn from one sample of a study of human T cells and chemical hapten exposure. TCRdb re-analysed the 5' RACE reads in MiXCR, keeping a single row per CDR3 protein. The sample shows about 140,000 distinct CDR3 sequences, around 4.1% of them seen only once. The receptor set was obtained from a female donor in good health. The CDR3 runs from the conserved cysteine through the conserved F or W. D genes are given only for firm matches. Clone sizes are given selectively: once, few, many, or a class where the clone is expanded.

clone size: NA
V gene: TRBV20-1
D gene: NA
J gene: TRBJ1-1
CDR3 protein: CSVEGPRGTEAFF
CDR3 DNA: TGCAGTGTTGAGGGACCCCGTGGAACTGAAGCTTTCTTT

clone size: many
V gene: TRBV20-1
D gene: NA
J gene: TRBJ2-3
CDR3 protein: CSGRGAADTQYF
CDR3 DNA: TGCAGTGGCAGAGGGGCCGCAGATACGCAGTATTTT

clone size: many
V gene: TRBV5-6
D gene: NA
J gene: TRBJ2-7
CDR3 protein: CASSTPGVDTEEQYF
CDR3 DNA: TGTGCCAGCAGCACCCCGGGGGTAGACACTGAAGAGCAGTACTTC

clone size: many
V gene: TRBV4-2
D gene: NA
J gene: TRBJ2-7
CDR3 protein: CASSQDPGVSSDEQYF
CDR3 DNA: TGTGCCAGCAGCCAAGATCCAGGGGTTAGTTCGGACGAGCAGTACTTC

clone size: many
V gene: TRBV20-1
D gene: NA
J gene: TRBJ2-7
CDR3 protein: CSAGADYEQYF
CDR3 DNA: TGCAGTGCAGGGGCGGATTACGAGCAGTACTTC

clone size: many
V gene: TRBV3-1
D gene: TRBD1
J gene: TRBJ2-2
CDR3 protein: CASSLGQGETGELFF
CDR3 DNA: TGTGCCAGCAGCCTAGGACAGGGGGAAACCGGGGAGCTGTTTTTT

clone size: NA
V gene: TRBV29-1
D gene: NA
J gene: TRBJ2-5
CDR3 protein: CSVESERRETQYF
CDR3 DNA: TGCAGCGTTGAGTCTGAGAGGAGAGAGACCCAGTACTTC

clone size: few
V gene: TRBV7-9
D gene: NA
J gene: TRBJ1-5
CDR3 protein: CASSPPGSRNQPQHF
CDR3 DNA: TGTGCCAGCAGCCCACCCGGGTCCCGAAATCAGCCCCAGCATTTT

clone size: NA
V gene: TRBV12-3/TRBV12-4
D gene: NA
J gene: TRBJ1-5
CDR3 protein: CASSRLLSQPQHF
CDR3 DNA: TGTGCCAGCAGTAGGCTCCTCTCTCAGCCCCAGCATTTT

clone size: NA
V gene: TRBV12-3/TRBV12-4
D gene: NA
J gene: TRBJ1-4
CDR3 protein: CASRRIGEKLFF
CDR3 DNA: TGTGCCAGCAGGCGGATCGGGGAAAAACTGTTTTTT

clone size: many
V gene: TRBV5-1
D gene: NA
J gene: TRBJ2-5
CDR3 protein: CASSQGPHETQYF
CDR3 DNA: TGCGCCAGCAGCCAAGGACCCCACGAGACCCAGTACTTC

clone size: many
V gene: TRBV29-1
D gene: NA
J gene: TRBJ1-4
CDR3 protein: CSVEIEAQTNEKLFF
CDR3 DNA: TGCAGCGTTGAAATAGAGGCACAGACTAATGAAAAACTGTTTTTT

clone size: few
V gene: TRBV6-5
D gene: NA
J gene: TRBJ2-2
CDR3 protein: CASSGTGEAGELFF
CDR3 DNA: TGTGCCAGCAGTGGAACAGGGGAGGCCGGGGAGCTGTTTTTT

clone size: many
V gene: TRBV28
D gene: NA
J gene: TRBJ1-2
CDR3 protein: CASTPSGRFYGYTF
CDR3 DNA: TGTGCCAGCACCCCGTCCGGGCGGTTCTATGGCTACACCTTC

clone size: many
V gene: TRBV7-2
D gene: NA
J gene: TRBJ2-7
CDR3 protein: CASSLRRSYEQYF
CDR3 DNA: TGTGCCAGCAGCTTACGTCGCTCCTACGAGCAGTACTTC

clone size: few
V gene: TRBV20-1
D gene: NA
J gene: TRBJ1-1
CDR3 protein: CSARSLRGTPNTEAFF
CDR3 DNA: TGCAGTGCTAGATCCCTACGGGGCACCCCTAACACTGAAGCTTTCTTT

clone size: many
V gene: TRBV2
D gene: NA
J gene: TRBJ2-2
CDR3 protein: CASSEVWGFGGELFF
CDR3 DNA: TGTGCCAGCAGTGAAGTTTGGGGATTTGGCGGGGAGCTGTTTTTT

clone size: many
V gene: TRBV3-1
D gene: NA
J gene: TRBJ1-1
CDR3 protein: CASSRKGDAFF
CDR3 DNA: TGTGCCAGCAGCCGGAAGGGGGACGCTTTCTTT

clone size: few
V gene: TRBV7-8
D gene: NA
J gene: TRBJ1-5
CDR3 protein: CASNSEEQPFYSNQPQHF
CDR3 DNA: TGTGCCAGCAACTCAGAGGAGCAGCCCTTTTATAGCAATCAGCCCCAGCATTTT

clone size: many
V gene: TRBV5-1
D gene: TRBD2
J gene: TRBJ2-4
CDR3 protein: CASSPRTSGGLIAKNIQYF
CDR3 DNA: TGCGCCAGCAGCCCCCGGACTAGCGGGGGATTAATAGCCAAAAACATTCAGTACTTC

clone size: many
V gene: TRBV29-1
D gene: TRBD2
J gene: TRBJ2-5
CDR3 protein: CSGGPSGEQETQYF
CDR3 DNA: TGCAGCGGGGGTCCTAGCGGGGAACAGGAGACCCAGTACTTC

clone size: many
V gene: TRBV5-6
D gene: NA
J gene: TRBJ1-5
CDR3 protein: CASSGEGSNQPQHF
CDR3 DNA: TGTGCCAGCAGCGGGGAAGGTAGCAATCAGCCCCAGCATTTT

clone size: many
V gene: TRBV18
D gene: TRBD1
J gene: TRBJ2-2
CDR3 protein: CASSPSGQGPNTGELFF
CDR3 DNA: TGTGCCAGCTCACCTTCAGGACAGGGGCCGAACACCGGGGAGCTGTTTTTT

clone size: NA
V gene: TRBV7-9
D gene: NA
J gene: TRBJ1-5
CDR3 protein: CASSLGPAGNQPQNF
CDR3 DNA: TGTGCCAGCAGCTTAGGCCCGGCGGGCAATCAGCCCCAGAATTTT

clone size: many
V gene: TRBV25-1
D gene: NA
J gene: TRBJ2-2
CDR3 protein: CAGGSTGPTGELFF
CDR3 DNA: TGTGCGGGGGGTAGTACAGGGCCCACCGGGGAGCTGTTTTTT

clone size: many
V gene: TRBV6-5
D gene: NA
J gene: TRBJ1-6
CDR3 protein: CASSREALPYNSPLHF
CDR3 DNA: TGTGCCAGCAGTAGAGAGGCTTTGCCCTATAATTCACCCCTCCACTTT

clone size: many
V gene: TRBV20-1
D gene: TRBD1
J gene: TRBJ2-5
CDR3 protein: CSARKNAGTVQETQYF
CDR3 DNA: TGCAGTGCTAGAAAAAACGCCGGGACAGTACAAGAGACCCAGTACTTC

clone size: few
V gene: TRBV10-1
D gene: NA
J gene: TRBJ1-1
CDR3 protein: CASSPFRRIRAFF
CDR3 DNA: TGCGCCAGCAGTCCTTTCCGCCGAATACGAGCTTTCTTT

clone size: many
V gene: TRBV6-2/TRBV6-3
D gene: NA
J gene: TRBJ2-3
CDR3 protein: CATTTLRFRGDTQYF
CDR3 DNA: TGTGCCACCACAACTCTAAGGTTCCGGGGAGATACGCAGTATTTT

clone size: few
V gene: TRBV7-2
D gene: NA
J gene: TRBJ2-7
CDR3 protein: CASSLDPGPNYEQYF
CDR3 DNA: TGTGCCAGCAGCTTAGATCCGGGCCCTAACTACGAGCAGTACTTC

clone size: many
V gene: TRBV4-1
D gene: TRBD2
J gene: TRBJ2-3
CDR3 protein: CASSQVPAGGRPDTQYF
CDR3 DNA: TGCGCCAGCAGCCAAGTCCCAGCGGGGGGGCGGCCAGATACGCAGTATTTT

clone size: many
V gene: TRBV7-9
D gene: NA
J gene: TRBJ1-5
CDR3 protein: CASTINNQPQHF
CDR3 DNA: TGTGCCAGCACCATTAATAATCAGCCCCAGCATTTT

clone size: few
V gene: TRBV6-4
D gene: NA
J gene: TRBJ2-2
CDR3 protein: CASSDESETGELFF
CDR3 DNA: TGTGCCAGCAGTGACGAATCGGAGACCGGGGAGCTGTTTTTT

clone size: few
V gene: TRBV15
D gene: NA
J gene: TRBJ2-4
CDR3 protein: CATSREYETTIQYF
CDR3 DNA: TGTGCCACCAGCAGAGAGTATGAGACAACCATTCAGTACTTC

clone size: many
V gene: TRBV5-1
D gene: TRBD1
J gene: TRBJ1-1
CDR3 protein: CASSLRQGGSNTEAFF
CDR3 DNA: TGCGCCAGCAGCTTGAGACAGGGGGGATCGAACACTGAAGCTTTCTTT

clone size: many
V gene: TRBV7-2
D gene: TRBD1
J gene: TRBJ2-7
CDR3 protein: CASRTTDRALGYEQYF
CDR3 DNA: TGTGCCAGCCGAACTACGGACAGGGCATTAGGTTACGAGCAGTACTTC

clone size: few
V gene: TRBV28
D gene: NA
J gene: TRBJ2-7
CDR3 protein: CASSLAGPSGEQYF
CDR3 DNA: TGTGCCAGCAGTTTAGCGGGGCCCTCTGGGGAGCAGTACTTC

clone size: many
V gene: TRBV20-1
D gene: NA
J gene: TRBJ1-2
CDR3 protein: CSARVAGQGFYGYTF
CDR3 DNA: TGCAGTGCTAGAGTCGCAGGGCAGGGATTCTATGGCTACACCTTC

clone size: NA
V gene: TRBV12-3/TRBV12-4
D gene: NA
J gene: TRBJ1-4
CDR3 protein: CASSLTGINEKLFF
CDR3 DNA: TGTGCCAGCAGTCTTACCGGGATCAATGAAAAACTGTTTTTT

clone size: many
V gene: TRBV11-1
D gene: NA
J gene: TRBJ2-5
CDR3 protein: CASSPPETQYF
CDR3 DNA: TGTGCCAGCAGCCCCCCCGAGACCCAGTACTTC

clone size: many
V gene: TRBV6-1
D gene: NA
J gene: TRBJ1-6
CDR3 protein: CASSELSPGLGANSPLHF
CDR3 DNA: TGTGCCAGCAGTGAATTGTCCCCCGGGTTGGGGGCGAATTCACCCCTCCACTTT

clone size: many
V gene: TRBV20-1
D gene: TRBD2
J gene: TRBJ2-5
CDR3 protein: CSATRTSGVETQYF
CDR3 DNA: TGCAGTGCTACAAGGACTAGCGGGGTGGAGACCCAGTACTTC

clone size: NA
V gene: TRBV6-1
D gene: NA
J gene: TRBJ2-6
CDR3 protein: CASSHRVSPRYSGANVLTF
CDR3 DNA: TGTGCCAGCAGTCACAGGGTGTCCCCTCGCTACTCTGGGGCCAACGTCCTGACTTTC

clone size: NA
V gene: TRBV5-1
D gene: TRBD1
J gene: TRBJ2-7
CDR3 protein: CASSLIQGLTTSEQYF
CDR3 DNA: TGCGCCAGCAGCTTGATACAGGGGCTCACCACCTCCGAGCAGTACTTC

clone size: many
V gene: TRBV4-2
D gene: NA
J gene: TRBJ2-1
CDR3 protein: CASSQQRGGDSYNEQFF
CDR3 DNA: TGTGCCAGCAGCCAACAGAGAGGCGGGGACTCCTACAATGAGCAGTTCTTC

clone size: many
V gene: TRBV4-3
D gene: TRBD2
J gene: TRBJ2-1
CDR3 protein: CASSQVAGGPNEQFF
CDR3 DNA: TGCGCCAGCAGCCAAGTGGCGGGGGGACCCAATGAGCAGTTCTTC

clone size: many
V gene: TRBV2
D gene: TRBD2
J gene: TRBJ2-1
CDR3 protein: CASSYNPGTSHLIGNEQFF
CDR3 DNA: TGTGCCAGCAGCTACAACCCCGGGACTAGCCATCTCATAGGAAATGAGCAGTTCTTC

clone size: few
V gene: TRBV10-3
D gene: NA
J gene: TRBJ2-3
CDR3 protein: CAIKASLTDTQYF
CDR3 DNA: TGTGCCATCAAAGCCAGCCTCACAGATACGCAGTATTTT

clone size: many
V gene: TRBV29-1
D gene: TRBD1
J gene: TRBJ1-2
CDR3 protein: CSVLQGARNGYTF
CDR3 DNA: TGCAGCGTCTTACAGGGGGCGCGAAATGGCTACACCTTC

clone size: many
V gene: TRBV5-1
D gene: NA
J gene: TRBJ2-2
CDR3 protein: CASSGFREPRRPGELFF
CDR3 DNA: TGCGCCAGCAGCGGGTTCCGGGAGCCCCGTCGGCCCGGGGAGCTGTTTTTT

clone size: many
V gene: TRBV5-6
D gene: NA
J gene: TRBJ2-7
CDR3 protein: CASSPPSSTIFYEQYF
CDR3 DNA: TGTGCCAGCAGTCCCCCCTCGAGCACCATATTCTACGAGCAGTACTTC

clone size: many
V gene: TRBV9
D gene: TRBD2
J gene: TRBJ2-3
CDR3 protein: CASSAPLAGGQADTQYF
CDR3 DNA: TGTGCCAGCAGCGCCCCCCTCGCGGGGGGGCAAGCAGATACGCAGTATTTT

clone size: many
V gene: TRBV6-1
D gene: TRBD1
J gene: TRBJ1-1
CDR3 protein: CASKDRGRGMNTEAFF
CDR3 DNA: TGTGCCAGCAAGGACAGGGGGCGGGGGATGAACACTGAAGCTTTCTTT

clone size: many
V gene: TRBV19
D gene: NA
J gene: TRBJ2-1
CDR3 protein: CASSRGPSGPYNEQFF
CDR3 DNA: TGTGCCAGTAGTAGGGGCCCGTCGGGGCCCTACAATGAGCAGTTCTTC

clone size: many
V gene: TRBV6-1
D gene: TRBD1
J gene: TRBJ1-2
CDR3 protein: CASRGGGFNGYTF
CDR3 DNA: TGTGCCAGCAGGGGAGGGGGCTTTAATGGCTACACCTTC

clone size: NA
V gene: TRBV19
D gene: NA
J gene: TRBJ2-1
CDR3 protein: CASSIIPGSGEQFF
CDR3 DNA: TGTGCCAGTAGTATAATCCCCGGGTCGGGCGAGCAGTTCTTC

clone size: many
V gene: TRBV6-6
D gene: TRBD1
J gene: TRBJ1-5
CDR3 protein: CASSWDSTNQPQHF
CDR3 DNA: TGTGCCAGCAGTTGGGACAGCACCAATCAGCCCCAGCATTTT